The rows below give T cell receptor beta chains drawn from one sample of a study of immune evolution from preneoplasia to lung adenocarcinoma. The method was immunoSEQ multiplex PCR; TCRdb's version includes in-frame clones alone and lacks a portion of them. The sample yields tens of thousands of clones, around 74% seen once. The sequenced material came from FFPE invasive lung adenocarcinoma tissue. The receptors were gathered from a person between 55 and 69 years old with lung adenocarcinoma. Each CDR3 is given with its conserved first and last residue. The D gene is left open where the match is weak. Clone size is shown for a subset of rows, as once, few, many or a class of expanded clone.

TRBV7-2	TRBJ2-7	NA	medium-sized	TGTGCCAGCAGCTTTGGGGACGAGCAGTACTTC	CASSFGDEQYF
TRBV5-1	TRBJ2-3	TRBD2	few	TGCGCCAGCAGCTTTCCTAGCGGGGCAGATACGCAGTATTTT	CASSFPSGADTQYF
TRBV6-1	TRBJ1-1	NA	NA	TGTGCCAGCAGTCCCAAGGGAGGGGCGGGCACTGAAGCTTTCTTT	CASSPKGGAGTEAFF
TRBV5-1	TRBJ1-2	TRBD1	NA	TGCGCCAGCAGCTTGGAAGCCCAGGGGGCCATCTATGGCTACACCTTC	CASSLEAQGAIYGYTF
TRBV18	TRBJ2-7	TRBD1	NA	TGTGCCAGCTCACCCTCGACAGGGAACGAGCAGTACTTC	CASSPSTGNEQYF
TRBV30	TRBJ2-7	NA	many	TGTGCCTGGACCTTAGACCGGGATTCAGACTACGAGCAGTACTTC	CAWTLDRDSDYEQYF
TRBV5-5	TRBJ2-3	TRBD1	NA	TGTGCCAGCAGCTTTGAGGGGGCTGGTGTTTCAGATACGCAGTATTTT	CASSFEGAGVSDTQYF
TRBV29-1	TRBJ2-7	NA	NA	TGCAGCGTTGGGAGGACAGACTACGAGCAGTACTTC	CSVGRTDYEQYF
TRBV30	TRBJ1-2	NA	NA	TGTGCCTGGACCCGGGGGAACTATGGCTACACCTTC	CAWTRGNYGYTF
TRBV19	TRBJ1-5	NA	NA	TGTGCCAGTAGTCGAGGGCGCGGGAACCATTATAGCAATCAGCCCCAGCATTTT	CASSRGRGNHYSNQPQHF
TRBV9	TRBJ2-1	NA	NA	TGTGCCAGCAGCACCGGGACGAAAGGGCTAAATGAGCAGTTCTTC	CASSTGTKGLNEQFF
TRBV29-1	TRBJ2-2	TRBD2	NA	TGCAGCGTTGCGGGGAGGGTTAACACCGGGGAGCTGTTTTTT	CSVAGRVNTGELFF
TRBV11-3	TRBJ2-1	NA	few	TGTGCCAGCAGCTTAGGCGGGTACAATGAGCAGTTCTTC	CASSLGGYNEQFF
TRBV19	TRBJ2-5	TRBD1	medium-sized	TGTGCCACGGGACAGGGTGACCAAGAGACCCAGTACTTC	CATGQGDQETQYF
TRBV5-4	TRBJ2-6	NA	NA	TGTGCCAGCAGCTTGGCCCTGGTCAGCTCTGGGGCCAACGTCCTGACTTTC	CASSLALVSSGANVLTF
TRBV6-5	TRBJ2-2	NA	NA	TGTGCCAGCAGCGACGGACCGAACACCGGGGAGCTGTTTTTT	CASSDGPNTGELFF
TRBV6-5	TRBJ2-7	TRBD2	NA	TGTGCCAGCAGCCCGGGGGTCGGGGGGACCTACGAGCAGTACTTC	CASSPGVGGTYEQYF
TRBV6-4	TRBJ2-2	TRBD2	NA	TGTGCCAGCAGTGGGACTAGCACCGGGGAGCTGTTTTTT	CASSGTSTGELFF
TRBV9	TRBJ2-3	NA	few	TGTGCCAGCAGCGTAGCTCACGCCGGTGATACGCAGTATTTT	CASSVAHAGDTQYF
TRBV5-1	TRBJ2-2	TRBD1	NA	TGCGCCAGCAGCCCGGGGCGGACAGGGTGGACCGGGGAGCTGTTTTTT	CASSPGRTGWTGELFF
TRBV29-1	TRBJ2-3	TRBD1	NA	TGCAGCGGTGAGACAGGGAGCACAGATACGCAGTATTTT	CSGETGSTDTQYF
TRBV7-9	TRBJ2-5	TRBD2	NA	TGTGCCAGCAGCTTAGCACTAGCGGCCCAAGAGACCCAGTACTTC	CASSLALAAQETQYF
TRBV9	TRBJ2-3	TRBD2	once	TGTGCCAGCAGCGTTCAGGGCGGGAGAAGGACAGATACGCAGTATTTT	CASSVQGGRRTDTQYF
TRBV11-2	TRBJ2-7	TRBD2	few	TGTGCCAGCAGCTTAGTGCGGGAGGGCCAGAGCAACCCCTACGAGCAGTACTTC	CASSLVREGQSNPYEQYF
TRBV28	TRBJ2-7	NA	NA	TGTGCCAGCAGTTTAATCGGCGAGCAGTACTTC	CASSLIGEQYF
TRBV27	TRBJ2-3	NA	once	TGTGCCAGCAGCCGGACCCGCACCGGGCCGATTTTT	CASSRTRTGPIF
TRBV19	TRBJ2-3	TRBD1	NA	TGTGCCAGTAGTCCGTTAGGACAGGGCGGCAATACGCAGTATTTT	CASSPLGQGGNTQYF
TRBV7-3	TRBJ1-1	NA	NA	TGTGCCAGCAGCTCGTCCGGGGGCGCTGAAGCTTTCTTT	CASSSSGGAEAFF
TRBV28	TRBJ2-2	TRBD2	NA	TGTGCCAGCATTCAAGCGGGAGTTACCGGGGAGCTGTTTTTT	CASIQAGVTGELFF
TRBV5-1	TRBJ2-3	NA	NA	TGCGCCAGCAGCTTGGCCCTTCCGGGTTTAGATACGCAGTATTTT	CASSLALPGLDTQYF
TRBV28	TRBJ2-5	NA	NA	TGTGCCAGCAGCGACCTTCCCGGGACCAAACAAGAGACCCAGTACTTC	CASSDLPGTKQETQYF
TRBV5-6	TRBJ1-2	NA	NA	TGTGCCAGCAGCTTGGGTTACAGGGCCTATGGCTACACCTTC	CASSLGYRAYGYTF
TRBV30	TRBJ1-5	TRBD1	NA	TGTGCCTGGAGTACTCCCGGGACAGGTATCCAGCCCCAGCATTTT	CAWSTPGTGIQPQHF
TRBV7-3	TRBJ1-4	TRBD1	NA	TGTGCCACAGGACAGGGAGGTGAAAAACTGTTTTTT	CATGQGGEKLFF
TRBV2	TRBJ1-2	TRBD1	NA	TGTGCCAGCAGCTCGAGGGACAGTTATGGCTACACCTTC	CASSSRDSYGYTF
TRBV18	TRBJ2-7	NA	NA	TGTGCCAGCTCACCACCCACAGGTCGGACGGACGAGCAGTACTTC	CASSPPTGRTDEQYF
TRBV19	TRBJ2-7	TRBD2	NA	TGTGCCAGTCGACGGACTAGCGGGGCTACCTACGAGCAGTACTTC	CASRRTSGATYEQYF
TRBV15	TRBJ2-7	NA	NA	TGTGCCACCAGCAGGCAGGGCGACTACGAGCAGTACTTC	CATSRQGDYEQYF
TRBV28	TRBJ2-3	NA	NA	TGTGCCAGCAACAACTACCGGCAGGCGCAGTATTTT	CASNNYRQAQYF
TRBV5-1	TRBJ2-7	NA	NA	TGCGCCAGCAGGCCGACCCTGGGTGCAGGGGCGAAGAACGAGCAGTACTTC	CASRPTLGAGAKNEQYF
TRBV11-2	TRBJ2-1	TRBD1	medium-sized	TGTGCCAGCAGCCTCGAGGGGACAGTCTACAATGAGCAGTTCTTC	CASSLEGTVYNEQFF